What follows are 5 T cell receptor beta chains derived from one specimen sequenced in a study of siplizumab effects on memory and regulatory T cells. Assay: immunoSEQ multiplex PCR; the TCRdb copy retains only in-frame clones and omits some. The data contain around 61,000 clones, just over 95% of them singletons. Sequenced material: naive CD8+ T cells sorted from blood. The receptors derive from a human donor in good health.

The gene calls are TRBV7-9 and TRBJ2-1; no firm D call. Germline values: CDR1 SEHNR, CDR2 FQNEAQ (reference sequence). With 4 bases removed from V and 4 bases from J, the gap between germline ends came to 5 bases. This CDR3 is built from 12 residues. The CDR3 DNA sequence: TGTGCCAGCAGCTCCGAGTACAATGAGCAGTTCTTC. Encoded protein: CASSSEYNEQFF. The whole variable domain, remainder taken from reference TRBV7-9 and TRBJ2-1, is DTGVSQNPRHKITKRGQNVTFRCDPISEHNRLYWYRQTLGQGPEFLTYFQNEAQLEKSRLLSDRFSAERPKGSFSTLEIQRTEQGDSAMYLCASSSEYNEQFFGPGTRLTVL.

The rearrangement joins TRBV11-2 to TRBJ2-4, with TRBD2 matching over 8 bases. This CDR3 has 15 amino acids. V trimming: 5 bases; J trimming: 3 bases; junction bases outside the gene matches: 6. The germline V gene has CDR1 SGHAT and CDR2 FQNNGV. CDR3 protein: CASSLSGIGKNIQYF. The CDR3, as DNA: TGTGCCAGCAGCCTTAGCGGGATTGGCAAAAACATTCAGTACTTC.

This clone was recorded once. The CDR3 DNA follows: TGTGCCAGCGGGCCCGGGTGGGACACTGAAGCTTTCTTT. Encoded protein: CASGPGWDTEAFF. V is TRBV7-9 and J is TRBJ1-1; unclear D gene. Germline assignment: CDR1 SEHNR and CDR2 FQNEAQ (reference sequence). The CDR3 runs 13 residues. The V end lost 8 bases, the J end lost 3 bases, and 13 bases lay between the germline ends.

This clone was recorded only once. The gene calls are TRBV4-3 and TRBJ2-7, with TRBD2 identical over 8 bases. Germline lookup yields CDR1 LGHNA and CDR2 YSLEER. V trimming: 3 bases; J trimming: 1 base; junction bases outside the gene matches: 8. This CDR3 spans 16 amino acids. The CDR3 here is CASSQGGLAYSYEQYF. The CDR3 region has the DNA TGCGCCAGCAGCCAGGGAGGACTAGCTTATTCCTACGAGCAGTACTTC.

The CDR3 nucleotides are TGTGCCAGCAGTTTCCGGGGAAACAATGAGCAGTTCTTC. Translating gives CASSFRGNNEQFF. The V and J genes are TRBV27 and TRBJ2-1, with a possible D match to TRBD2 (5 bases). Trimming shortened V by 3 bases and J by 5 bases, and 8 bases separated the two germline ends. The CDR3 has 13 residues. Per the germline V gene, CDR1 is MNHEY and CDR2 is SMNVEV (reference sequence).